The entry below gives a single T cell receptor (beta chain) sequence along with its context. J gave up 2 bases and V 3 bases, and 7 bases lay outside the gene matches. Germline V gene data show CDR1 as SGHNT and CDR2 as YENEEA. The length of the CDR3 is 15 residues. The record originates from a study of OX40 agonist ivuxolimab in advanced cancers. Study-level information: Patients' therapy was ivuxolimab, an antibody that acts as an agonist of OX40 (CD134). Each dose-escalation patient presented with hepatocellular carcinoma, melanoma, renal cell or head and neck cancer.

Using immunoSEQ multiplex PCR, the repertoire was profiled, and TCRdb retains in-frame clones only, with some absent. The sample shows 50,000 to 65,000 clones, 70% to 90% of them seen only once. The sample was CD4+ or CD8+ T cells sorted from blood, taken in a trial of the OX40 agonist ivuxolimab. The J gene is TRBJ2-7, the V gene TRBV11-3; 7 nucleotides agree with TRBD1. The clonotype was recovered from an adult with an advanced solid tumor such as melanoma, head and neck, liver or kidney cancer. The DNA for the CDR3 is TGTGCCAGCAGCTTCTCAAGACAGGGACCCTACGAGCAGTACTTC. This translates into CASSFSRQGPYEQYF.